This is a list of T cell receptor beta chains from one sample in a study of T cell repertoires in cytomegalovirus infection. TCRdb reprocessed the reads via MiXCR and lists one record per CDR3 protein. This sample has under 800,000 distinct CDR3 sequences; roughly 24% occur once, and the top ten carry under 8.5%. The specimen was CD8+ T cells from PBMCs. Receptors originate from a human donor in good health (CMV status not recorded). Some clones in this sample may be carry-over from other donors' samples. CDR3s include the opening cysteine and the closing phenylalanine or tryptophan. Each record gives: V gene, J gene, CDR3 protein.

>TRBV20-1|TRBJ1-1
CSARSWGAFAEAFF
>TRBV6-2/TRBV6-3|TRBJ2-1
CASMGGDSYNEQFF
>TRBV5-5|TRBJ2-5
CASSLASFSGETQYF
>TRBV5-4|TRBJ2-1
CASSPTVGERWNEQFF
>TRBV7-8|TRBJ2-2
CASSPRIGRTGELFF
>TRBV28|TRBJ2-2
CASSSPLKRNTGELFF
>TRBV28|TRBJ2-3
CASSLAGTLISIDTQYF
>TRBV7-9|TRBJ1-5
CASSPGEWGNQPQHF
>TRBV24-1|TRBJ2-1
CATSGLIGGEQFF
>TRBV7-6|TRBJ1-2
CASSFEQGAGYGYTF
>TRBV4-1|TRBJ1-1
CASSQSSSMNTEAFF